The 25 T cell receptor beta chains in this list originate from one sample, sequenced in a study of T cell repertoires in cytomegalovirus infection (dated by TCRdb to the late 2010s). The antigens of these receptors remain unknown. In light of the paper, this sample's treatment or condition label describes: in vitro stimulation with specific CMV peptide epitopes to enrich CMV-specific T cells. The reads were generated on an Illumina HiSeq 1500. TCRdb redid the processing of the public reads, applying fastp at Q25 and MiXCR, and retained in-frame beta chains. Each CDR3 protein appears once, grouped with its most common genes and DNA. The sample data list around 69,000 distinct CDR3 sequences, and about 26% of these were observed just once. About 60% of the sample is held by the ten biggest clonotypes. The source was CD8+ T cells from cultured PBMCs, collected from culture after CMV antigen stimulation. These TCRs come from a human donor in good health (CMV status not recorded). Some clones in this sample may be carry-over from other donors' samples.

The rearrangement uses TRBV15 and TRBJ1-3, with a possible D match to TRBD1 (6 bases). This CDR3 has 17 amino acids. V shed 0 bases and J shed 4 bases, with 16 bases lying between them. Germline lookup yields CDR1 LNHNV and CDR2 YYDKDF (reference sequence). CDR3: CATSRDWSDSQGNTIYF. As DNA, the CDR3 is TGTGCCACCAGCAGAGATTGGTCGGACAGTCAGGGAAACACCATATATTTT.

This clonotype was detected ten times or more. The CDR3: CASSLEYNSYEQYF. DNA for the CDR3: TGTGCCAGCAGCTTAGAGTATAACTCCTACGAGCAGTACTTC. V usage is TRBV7-2 and J usage is TRBJ2-7; D is ambiguous. The V end was cut by 1 base, the J end by 0 bases, with 7 bases between. Germline assignment: CDR1 SGHTA and CDR2 FQGNSA. The CDR3 extends over 14 amino acids. The full variable domain, in which reference TRBV7-2 and TRBJ2-7 provide the parts outside the CDR3, is GAGVSQSPSNKVTEKGKDVELRCDPISGHTALYWYRQSLGQGLEFLIYFQGNSAPDKSGLPSDRFSAERTGGSVSTLTIQRTQQEDSAVYLCASSLEYNSYEQYFGPGTRLTVT.

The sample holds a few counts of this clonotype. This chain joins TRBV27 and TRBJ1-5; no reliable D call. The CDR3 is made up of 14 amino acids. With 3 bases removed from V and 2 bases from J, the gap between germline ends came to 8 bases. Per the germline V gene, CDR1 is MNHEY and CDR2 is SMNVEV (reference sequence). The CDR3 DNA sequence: TGTGCCAGCAGTTTTTCAGGCCGCAATCAGCCCCAGCATTTT. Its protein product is CASSFSGRNQPQHF.

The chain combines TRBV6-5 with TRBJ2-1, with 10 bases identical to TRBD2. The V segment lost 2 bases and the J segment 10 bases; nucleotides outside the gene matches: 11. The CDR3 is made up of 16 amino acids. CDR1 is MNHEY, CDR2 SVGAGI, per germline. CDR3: CASSYEPSGSSEEQFF. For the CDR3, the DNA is TGTGCCAGCAGTTACGAGCCTAGCGGGAGTTCGGAAGAGCAGTTCTTC.

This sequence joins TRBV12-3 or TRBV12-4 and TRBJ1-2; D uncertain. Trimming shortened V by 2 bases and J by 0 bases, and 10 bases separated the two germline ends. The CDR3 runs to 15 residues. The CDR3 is CASSLLGSTNYGYTF. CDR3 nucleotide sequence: TGTGCCAGCAGTTTATTGGGGAGTACTAACTATGGCTACACCTTC.

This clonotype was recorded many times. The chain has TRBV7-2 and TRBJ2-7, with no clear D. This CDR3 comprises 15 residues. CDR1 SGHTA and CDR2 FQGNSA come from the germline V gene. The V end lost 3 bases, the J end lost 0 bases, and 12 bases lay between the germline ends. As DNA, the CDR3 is TGTGCCAGCAGCTTTCCCGAAGGTTTCTCCTACGAGCAGTACTTC. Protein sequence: CASSFPEGFSYEQYF.

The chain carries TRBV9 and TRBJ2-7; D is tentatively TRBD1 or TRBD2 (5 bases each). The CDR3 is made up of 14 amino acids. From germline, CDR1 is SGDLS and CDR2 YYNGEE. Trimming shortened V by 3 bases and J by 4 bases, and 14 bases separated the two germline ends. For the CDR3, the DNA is TGTGCCAGCAGCGCCCGACGGGACCATTACGAGCAGTACTTC. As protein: CASSARRDHYEQYF.

In DNA form, the CDR3 reads TGTGCCAGCAGTTTCAGCTCGGGACAGGTAGGCTACGAGCAGTACTTC. The encoded protein is CASSFSSGQVGYEQYF. V is TRBV27 and J is TRBJ2-7, with TRBD1 matching over 8 bases. Unmatched junction bases numbered 10, after V lost 3 bases and J lost 3 bases. CDR3 length: 16 amino acids. CDR1 MNHEY and CDR2 SMNVEV come from the germline V gene (reference sequence).

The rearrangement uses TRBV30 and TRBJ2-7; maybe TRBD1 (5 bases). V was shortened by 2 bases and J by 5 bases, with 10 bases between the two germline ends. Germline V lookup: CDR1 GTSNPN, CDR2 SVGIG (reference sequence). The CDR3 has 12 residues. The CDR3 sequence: CAWSKGWDEQYF. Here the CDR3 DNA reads TGTGCCTGGAGTAAGGGGTGGGACGAGCAGTACTTC. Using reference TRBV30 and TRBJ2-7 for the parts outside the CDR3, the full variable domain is SQTIHQWPATLVQPVGSPLSLECTVEGTSNPNLYWYRQAAGRGLQLLFYSVGIGQISSEVPQNLSASRPQDRQFILSSKKLLLSDSGFYLCAWSKGWDEQYFGPGTRLTVT.

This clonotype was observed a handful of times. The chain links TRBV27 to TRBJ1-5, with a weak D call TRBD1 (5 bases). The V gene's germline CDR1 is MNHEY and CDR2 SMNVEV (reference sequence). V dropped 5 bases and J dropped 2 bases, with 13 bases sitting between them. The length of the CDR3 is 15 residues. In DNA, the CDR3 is TGTGCCAGCAGTCGGGACTTAGTAGGCAATCAGCCCCAGCATTTT. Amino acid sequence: CASSRDLVGNQPQHF.

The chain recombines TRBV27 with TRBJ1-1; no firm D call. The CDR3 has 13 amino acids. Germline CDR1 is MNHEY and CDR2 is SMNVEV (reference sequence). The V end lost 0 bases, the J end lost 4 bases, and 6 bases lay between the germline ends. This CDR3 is CASSLSGSTEAFF. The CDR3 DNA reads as TGTGCCAGCAGTTTATCCGGGTCCACTGAAGCTTTCTTT.

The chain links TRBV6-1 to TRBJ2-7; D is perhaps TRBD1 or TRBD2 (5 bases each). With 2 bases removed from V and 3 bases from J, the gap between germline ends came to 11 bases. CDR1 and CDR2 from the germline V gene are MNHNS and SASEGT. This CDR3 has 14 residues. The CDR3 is CASSEPGTHYEQYF. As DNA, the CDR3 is TGTGCCAGCAGTGAACCCGGGACCCACTACGAGCAGTACTTC.

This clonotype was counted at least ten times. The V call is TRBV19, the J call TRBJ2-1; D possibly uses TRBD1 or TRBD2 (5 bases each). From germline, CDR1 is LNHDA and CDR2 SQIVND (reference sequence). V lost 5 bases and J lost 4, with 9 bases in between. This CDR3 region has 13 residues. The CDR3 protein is CASSQGRYNEQFF. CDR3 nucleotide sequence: TGTGCCAGTAGTCAGGGACGTTACAATGAGCAGTTCTTC.

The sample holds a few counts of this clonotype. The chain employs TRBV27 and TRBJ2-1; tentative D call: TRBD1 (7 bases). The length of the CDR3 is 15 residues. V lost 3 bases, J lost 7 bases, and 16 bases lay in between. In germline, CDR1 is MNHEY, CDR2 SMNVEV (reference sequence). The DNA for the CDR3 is TGTGCCAGCAGTTTCTCGGAGGGGGCGTATAATGAGCAGTTCTTC. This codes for CASSFSEGAYNEQFF.

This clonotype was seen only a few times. The CDR3, as DNA: TGCGCCAGCAGCCAAGAATGGGAGGGGGCTTTCGCCTACGAGCAGTACTTC. Its translation is CASSQEWEGAFAYEQYF. The chain uses TRBV4-3 and TRBJ2-7, with D perhaps TRBD1 or TRBD2 (7 bases each). V lost 0 bases, J lost 2 bases, and 17 bases lay in between. In germline, CDR1 is LGHNA, CDR2 YSLEER. This CDR3 comprises 17 residues.

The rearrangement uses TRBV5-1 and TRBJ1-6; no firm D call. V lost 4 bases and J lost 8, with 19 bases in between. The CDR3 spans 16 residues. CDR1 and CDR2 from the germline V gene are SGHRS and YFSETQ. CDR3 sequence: CASSGISPGGDSPLHF. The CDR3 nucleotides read TGCGCCAGCAGCGGAATTTCGCCCGGTGGGGATTCACCCCTCCACTTT.

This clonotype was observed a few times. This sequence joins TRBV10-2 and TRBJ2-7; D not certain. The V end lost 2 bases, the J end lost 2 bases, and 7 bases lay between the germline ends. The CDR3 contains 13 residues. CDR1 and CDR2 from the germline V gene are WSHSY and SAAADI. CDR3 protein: CASSETRTYEQYF. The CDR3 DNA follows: TGCGCCAGCAGTGAGACGAGAACCTACGAGCAGTACTTC.

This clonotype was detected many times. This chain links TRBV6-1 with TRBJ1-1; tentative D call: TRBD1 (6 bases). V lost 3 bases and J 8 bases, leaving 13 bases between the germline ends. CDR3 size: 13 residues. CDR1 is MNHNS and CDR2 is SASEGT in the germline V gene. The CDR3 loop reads CASSDRGGLEAFF. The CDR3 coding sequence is TGTGCCAGCAGTGATCGAGGGGGATTAGAAGCTTTCTTT.

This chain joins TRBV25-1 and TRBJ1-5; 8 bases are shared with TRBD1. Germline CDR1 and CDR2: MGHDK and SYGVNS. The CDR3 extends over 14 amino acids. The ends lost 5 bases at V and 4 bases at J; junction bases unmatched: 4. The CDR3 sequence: CASSTTGANQPQHF. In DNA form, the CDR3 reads TGTGCCAGCAGTACGACAGGGGCAAATCAGCCCCAGCATTTT. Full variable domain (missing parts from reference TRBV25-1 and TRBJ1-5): EADIYQTPRYLVIGTGKKITLECSQTMGHDKMYWYQQDPGMELHLIHYSYGVNSTEKGDLSSESTVSRIRTEHFPLTLESARPSHTSQYLCASSTTGANQPQHFGDGTRLSIL.

The CDR3 DNA reads as TGCAGCGTTCCTAGTTACAATGAGCAGTTCTTC. Translating gives CSVPSYNEQFF. The chain is built from TRBV29-1 and TRBJ2-1; D gene uncertain. The V gene lost 5 bases and the J gene lost 4 bases, with 6 bases spanning the gap. The germline V gene has CDR1 SQVTM and CDR2 ANQGSEA. The length of the CDR3 is 11 residues.

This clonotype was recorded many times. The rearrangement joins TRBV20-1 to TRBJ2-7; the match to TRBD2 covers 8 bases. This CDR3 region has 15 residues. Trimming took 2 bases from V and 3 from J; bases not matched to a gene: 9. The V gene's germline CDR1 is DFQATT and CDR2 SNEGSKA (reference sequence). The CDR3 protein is CSARYPAGADYEQYF. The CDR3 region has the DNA TGCAGTGCTAGATACCCAGCGGGGGCGGACTACGAGCAGTACTTC.

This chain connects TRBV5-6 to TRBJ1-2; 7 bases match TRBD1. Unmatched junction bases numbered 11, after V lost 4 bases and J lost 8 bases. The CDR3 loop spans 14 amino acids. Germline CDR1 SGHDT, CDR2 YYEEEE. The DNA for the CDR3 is TGTGCCAGCAGCCAGGACCCGACAGGGCGAGGCTACACCTTC. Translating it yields CASSQDPTGRGYTF.

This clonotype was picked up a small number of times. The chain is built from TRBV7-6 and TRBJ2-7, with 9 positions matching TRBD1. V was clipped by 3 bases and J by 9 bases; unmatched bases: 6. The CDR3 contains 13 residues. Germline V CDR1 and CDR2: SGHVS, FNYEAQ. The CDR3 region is CASSLTGGPRQYF. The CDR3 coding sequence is TGTGCCAGCAGCTTGACAGGGGGTCCACGGCAGTACTTC.

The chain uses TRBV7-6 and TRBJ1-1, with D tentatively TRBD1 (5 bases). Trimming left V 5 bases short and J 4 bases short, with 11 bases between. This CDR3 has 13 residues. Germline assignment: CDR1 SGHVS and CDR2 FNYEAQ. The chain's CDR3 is CASSEDISTEAFF. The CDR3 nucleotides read TGTGCCAGCAGCGAGGACATCTCCACTGAAGCTTTCTTT.

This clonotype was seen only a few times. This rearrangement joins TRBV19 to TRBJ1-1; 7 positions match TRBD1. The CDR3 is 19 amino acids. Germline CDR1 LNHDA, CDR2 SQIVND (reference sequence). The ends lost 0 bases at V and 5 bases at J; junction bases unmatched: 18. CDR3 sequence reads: CASSIDLWGQGVKETEAFF. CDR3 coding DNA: TGTGCCAGTAGTATAGATCTATGGGGGCAGGGGGTTAAGGAGACTGAAGCTTTCTTT.